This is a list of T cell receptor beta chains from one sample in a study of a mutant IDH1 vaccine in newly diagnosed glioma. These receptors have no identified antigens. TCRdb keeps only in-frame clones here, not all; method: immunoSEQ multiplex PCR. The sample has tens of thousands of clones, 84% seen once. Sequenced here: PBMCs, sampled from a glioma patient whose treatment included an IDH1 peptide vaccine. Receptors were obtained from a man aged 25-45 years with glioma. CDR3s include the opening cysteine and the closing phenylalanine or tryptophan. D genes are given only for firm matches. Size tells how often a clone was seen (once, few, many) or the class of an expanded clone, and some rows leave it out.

CDR3 protein: CASSLTGGGQETQYF
CDR3 DNA: TGTGCCAGCAGTTTAACCGGCGGGGGTCAGGAGACCCAGTACTTC
clone size: .
V gene: TRBV27
D gene: TRBD2
J gene: TRBJ2-5

CDR3 protein: CASSQEGTGVYNSPLHF
CDR3 DNA: TGCGCCAGCAGCCAAGAGGGGACAGGAGTTTATAATTCACCCCTCCACTTT
clone size: .
V gene: TRBV4-1
D gene: TRBD1
J gene: TRBJ1-6

CDR3 protein: CASSYSDPSVSPLHF
CDR3 DNA: TGTGCCAGCAGTTACTCCGACCCCAGTGTATCACCCCTCCACTTT
clone size: .
V gene: TRBV6-6
D gene: .
J gene: TRBJ1-6

CDR3 protein: CASSRGGGVDNEQFF
CDR3 DNA: TGTGCCAGCAGCCGGGGTGGGGGAGTCGACAATGAGCAGTTCTTC
clone size: .
V gene: TRBV9
D gene: .
J gene: TRBJ2-1

CDR3 protein: CASSPQRGPINSPLHF
CDR3 DNA: TGTGCCAGCAGCCCACAGCGAGGACCGATTAATTCACCCCTCCACTTT
clone size: .
V gene: TRBV9
D gene: .
J gene: TRBJ1-6

CDR3 protein: CASSLDTGRISYEQYF
CDR3 DNA: TGTGCCAGCAGCTTGGATACAGGGAGAATCTCCTACGAGCAGTACTTC
clone size: .
V gene: TRBV5-6
D gene: .
J gene: TRBJ2-7

CDR3 protein: CASSPTFVQEYGYTF
CDR3 DNA: TGTGCCAGCTCACCAACTTTCGTACAGGAATATGGCTACACCTTC
clone size: .
V gene: TRBV18
D gene: .
J gene: TRBJ1-2

CDR3 protein: CASSLGQGEGQTQYF
CDR3 DNA: TGTGCCAGCAGCTTAGGCCAGGGAGAGGGACAGACCCAGTACTTC
clone size: .
V gene: TRBV7-7
D gene: .
J gene: TRBJ2-5

CDR3 protein: CSTSRSRETQYF
CDR3 DNA: TGCAGCACCTCTAGGTCACGAGAGACCCAGTACTTC
clone size: .
V gene: TRBV29-1
D gene: .
J gene: TRBJ2-5

CDR3 protein: CASSLKEIEKLFF
CDR3 DNA: TGCGCCAGCTCTCTCAAAGAAATTGAAAAACTGTTTTTT
clone size: once
V gene: TRBV4-1
D gene: .
J gene: TRBJ1-4

CDR3 protein: CASSNGQLYEQYF
CDR3 DNA: TGTGCCAGCAGCAATGGACAGCTCTACGAGCAGTACTTC
clone size: .
V gene: TRBV27
D gene: .
J gene: TRBJ2-7

CDR3 protein: CASSTLTRWGTTNYGYTF
CDR3 DNA: TGTGCCAGTAGTACCTTGACACGCTGGGGTACTACAAACTATGGCTACACCTTC
clone size: .
V gene: TRBV19
D gene: .
J gene: TRBJ1-2

CDR3 protein: CASSQGPRGQYEQYF
CDR3 DNA: TGCGCCAGCAGCCAAGGACCCAGGGGCCAATACGAGCAGTACTTC
clone size: medium-sized
V gene: TRBV4-1
D gene: .
J gene: TRBJ2-7

CDR3 protein: CASSRGQLGEAFF
CDR3 DNA: TGTGCCAGTAGTAGAGGACAGCTGGGTGAAGCTTTCTTT
clone size: .
V gene: TRBV19
D gene: .
J gene: TRBJ1-1

CDR3 protein: CASDSGHFEEETQYF
CDR3 DNA: TGTGCCAGCGACTCGGGGCACTTTGAGGAAGAGACCCAGTACTTC
clone size: .
V gene: TRBV19
D gene: .
J gene: TRBJ2-5

CDR3 protein: CTSSHLRTGGRSARNSPLHF
CDR3 DNA: TGCACCAGCAGCCATCTAAGGACAGGGGGAAGGTCGGCTCGAAATTCACCCCTCCACTTT
clone size: .
V gene: TRBV1
D gene: .
J gene: TRBJ1-6

CDR3 protein: CASSEEGALSVLTF
CDR3 DNA: TGTGCCAGCAGCGAGGAGGGTGCATTGAGCGTCCTGACTTTC
clone size: .
V gene: TRBV7-6
D gene: .
J gene: TRBJ2-6

CDR3 protein: CASSVSSGRETQYF
CDR3 DNA: TGTGCCAGCAGTGTCTCTTCAGGTCGAGAGACCCAGTACTTC
clone size: .
V gene: TRBV2
D gene: .
J gene: TRBJ2-5

CDR3 protein: CASSLDRGIEKLFF
CDR3 DNA: TGTGCCAGCAGCTTAGACAGGGGGATTGAAAAACTGTTTTTT
clone size: .
V gene: TRBV11-2
D gene: TRBD1
J gene: TRBJ1-4

CDR3 protein: CASSVDRGVSYEQYF
CDR3 DNA: TGTGCCAGCAGCGTGGACAGGGGAGTCTCCTACGAGCAGTACTTC
clone size: .
V gene: TRBV7-6
D gene: TRBD1
J gene: TRBJ2-7

CDR3 protein: CASSRWIGDEQFF
CDR3 DNA: TGTGCCAGCAGCCGTTGGATCGGAGATGAGCAGTTCTTC
clone size: .
V gene: TRBV14
D gene: .
J gene: TRBJ2-1

CDR3 protein: CSVEGQGTYEQYF
CDR3 DNA: TGCAGCGTTGAGGGACAGGGGACCTACGAGCAGTACTTC
clone size: .
V gene: TRBV29-1
D gene: TRBD1
J gene: TRBJ2-7

CDR3 protein: CAIRAPAGASYEQYF
CDR3 DNA: TGTGCCATCAGAGCCCCTGCAGGGGCATCCTACGAGCAGTACTTC
clone size: .
V gene: TRBV10-3
D gene: .
J gene: TRBJ2-7

CDR3 protein: CASSDSPFETQYF
CDR3 DNA: TGTGCCAGCAGTGATTCACCCTTTGAGACCCAGTACTTC
clone size: .
V gene: TRBV6-1
D gene: .
J gene: TRBJ2-5

CDR3 protein: CASSPLTGNEQFF
CDR3 DNA: TGTGCCAGTAGTCCCCTGACAGGGAATGAGCAGTTCTTC
clone size: once
V gene: TRBV19
D gene: TRBD1
J gene: TRBJ2-1

CDR3 protein: CASSIDRGYEQYF
CDR3 DNA: TGTGCCAGCAGTATAGACAGGGGTTACGAGCAGTACTTC
clone size: .
V gene: TRBV6-5
D gene: TRBD1
J gene: TRBJ2-7